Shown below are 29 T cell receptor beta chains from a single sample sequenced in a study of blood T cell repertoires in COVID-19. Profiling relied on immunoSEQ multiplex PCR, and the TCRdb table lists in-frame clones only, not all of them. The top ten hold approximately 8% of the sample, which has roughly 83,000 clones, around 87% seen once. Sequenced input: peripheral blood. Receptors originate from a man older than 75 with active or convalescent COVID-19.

The CDR3 sequence: CASTGGPDTGELFF. The CDR3 DNA reads TGTGCCTCAACGGGGGGGCCGGACACCGGGGAGCTGTTTTTT. The V and J genes are TRBV10-3 and TRBJ2-2, with 8 bases lining up with TRBD2. The CDR3 covers 14 residues. Germline CDR1 and CDR2: ENHRY and SYGVKD. Trimming removed 11 bases from V and 3 bases from J; junction bases left unmatched: 8.

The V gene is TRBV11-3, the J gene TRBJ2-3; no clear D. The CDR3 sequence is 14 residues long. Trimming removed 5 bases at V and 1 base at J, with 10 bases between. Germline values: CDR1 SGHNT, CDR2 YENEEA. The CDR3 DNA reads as TGTGCCAGCAGCCGGGTCGGCGGCACAGATACGCAGTATTTT. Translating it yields CASSRVGGTDTQYF.

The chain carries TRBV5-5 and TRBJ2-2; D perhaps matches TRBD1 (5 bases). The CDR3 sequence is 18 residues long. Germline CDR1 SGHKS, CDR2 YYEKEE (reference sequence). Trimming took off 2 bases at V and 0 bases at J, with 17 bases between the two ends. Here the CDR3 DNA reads TGTGCCAGCAGCTTCGGCAGGGAATTGGCTGCGAACACCGGGGAGCTGTTTTTT. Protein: CASSFGRELAANTGELFF.

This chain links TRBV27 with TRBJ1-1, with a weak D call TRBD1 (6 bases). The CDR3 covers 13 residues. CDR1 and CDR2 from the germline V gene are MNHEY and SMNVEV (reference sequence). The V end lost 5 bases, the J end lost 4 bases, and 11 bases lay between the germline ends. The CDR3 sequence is CASSRQESTEAFF. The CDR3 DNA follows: TGTGCCAGCAGTCGACAGGAGAGCACTGAAGCTTTCTTT.

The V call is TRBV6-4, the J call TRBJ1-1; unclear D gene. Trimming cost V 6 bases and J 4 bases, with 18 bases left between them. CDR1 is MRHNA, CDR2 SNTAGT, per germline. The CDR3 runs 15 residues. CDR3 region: CASRTYDTPATEAFF. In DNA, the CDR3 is TGTGCCAGCAGGACCTATGACACCCCGGCCACTGAAGCTTTCTTT.

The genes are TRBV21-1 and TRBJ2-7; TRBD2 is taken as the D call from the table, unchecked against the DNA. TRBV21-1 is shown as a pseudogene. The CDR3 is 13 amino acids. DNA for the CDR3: TGTGCCAGCAGGACTAGCGGCCCCTACGAGCAGTACGTC. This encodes CASRTSGPYEQYV.

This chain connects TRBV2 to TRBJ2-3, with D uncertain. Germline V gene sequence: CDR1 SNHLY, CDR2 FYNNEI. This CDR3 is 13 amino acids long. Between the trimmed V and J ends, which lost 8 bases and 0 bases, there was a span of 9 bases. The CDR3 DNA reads TGTGCCAGCTTGAGGAGAAGCACAGATACGCAGTATTTT. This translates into CASLRRSTDTQYF.

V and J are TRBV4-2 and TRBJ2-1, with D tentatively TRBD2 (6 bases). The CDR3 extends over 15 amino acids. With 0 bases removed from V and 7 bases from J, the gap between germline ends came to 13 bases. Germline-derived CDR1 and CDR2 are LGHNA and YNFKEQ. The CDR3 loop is CASSQERGGWNEQFF. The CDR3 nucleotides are TGTGCCAGCAGCCAAGAACGCGGAGGGTGGAATGAGCAGTTCTTC.

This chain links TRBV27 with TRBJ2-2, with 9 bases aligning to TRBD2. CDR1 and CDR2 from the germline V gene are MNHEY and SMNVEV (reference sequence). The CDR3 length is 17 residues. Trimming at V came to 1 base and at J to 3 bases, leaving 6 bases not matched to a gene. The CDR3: CASSLFGGRADTGELFF. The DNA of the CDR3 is TGTGCCAGCAGTTTATTTGGCGGGAGGGCCGACACCGGGGAGCTGTTTTTT.

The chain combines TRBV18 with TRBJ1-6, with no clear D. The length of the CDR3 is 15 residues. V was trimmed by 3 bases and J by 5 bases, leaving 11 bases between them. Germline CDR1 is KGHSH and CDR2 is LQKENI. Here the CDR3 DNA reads TGTGCCAGCTCACCGTCTGGACTAGATAATTCACCCCTCCACTTT. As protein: CASSPSGLDNSPLHF.

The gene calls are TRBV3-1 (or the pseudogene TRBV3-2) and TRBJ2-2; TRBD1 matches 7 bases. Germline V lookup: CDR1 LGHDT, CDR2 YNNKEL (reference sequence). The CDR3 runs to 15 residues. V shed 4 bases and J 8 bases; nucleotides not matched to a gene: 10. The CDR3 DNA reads TGTGCCAGCAGCCCGCTGGTTACAGGGGCGGGGGAGCTGTTTTTT. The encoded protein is CASSPLVTGAGELFF.

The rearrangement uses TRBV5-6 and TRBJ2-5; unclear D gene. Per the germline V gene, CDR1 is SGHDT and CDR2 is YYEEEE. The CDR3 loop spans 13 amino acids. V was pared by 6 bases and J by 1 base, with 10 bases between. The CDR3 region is CASNRHRQETQYF. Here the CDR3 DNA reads TGTGCCAGCAACCGACACCGCCAAGAGACCCAGTACTTC.

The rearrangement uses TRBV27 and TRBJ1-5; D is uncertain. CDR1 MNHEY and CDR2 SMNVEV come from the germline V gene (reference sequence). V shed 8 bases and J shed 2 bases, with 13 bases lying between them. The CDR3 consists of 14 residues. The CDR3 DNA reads TGTGCCAGCTCCTTAGGCGGGGGCAATCAGCCCCAGCATTTT. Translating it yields CASSLGGGNQPQHF.

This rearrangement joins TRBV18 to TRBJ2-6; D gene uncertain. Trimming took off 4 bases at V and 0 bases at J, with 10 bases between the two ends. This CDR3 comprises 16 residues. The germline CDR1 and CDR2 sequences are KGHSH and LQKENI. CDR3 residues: CASSREAPSGANVLTF. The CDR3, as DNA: TGTGCCAGCTCACGAGAGGCCCCCTCTGGGGCCAACGTCCTGACTTTC.

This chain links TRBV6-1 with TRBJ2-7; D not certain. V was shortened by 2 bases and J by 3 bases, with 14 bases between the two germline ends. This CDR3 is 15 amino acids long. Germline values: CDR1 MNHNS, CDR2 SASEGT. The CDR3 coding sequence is TGTGCCAGCAGTGAACGTGCTCTGGGCAGCTACGAGCAGTACGTC. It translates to CASSERALGSYEQYV.

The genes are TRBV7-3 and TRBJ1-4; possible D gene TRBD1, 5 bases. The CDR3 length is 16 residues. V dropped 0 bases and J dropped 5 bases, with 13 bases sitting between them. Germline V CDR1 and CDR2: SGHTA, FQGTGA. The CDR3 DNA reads TGTGCCAGCAGCTTAACCCCCCTGGGGGGAAATGAAAAACTGTTTTTT. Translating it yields CASSLTPLGGNEKLFF.

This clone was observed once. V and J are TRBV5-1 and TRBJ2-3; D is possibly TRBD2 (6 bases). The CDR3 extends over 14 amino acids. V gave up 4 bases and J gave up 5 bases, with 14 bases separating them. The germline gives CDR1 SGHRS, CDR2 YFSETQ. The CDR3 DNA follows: TGCGCCAGCAGCCCAGGGAACGGGGGAGATACGCAGTATTTT. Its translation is CASSPGNGGDTQYF.

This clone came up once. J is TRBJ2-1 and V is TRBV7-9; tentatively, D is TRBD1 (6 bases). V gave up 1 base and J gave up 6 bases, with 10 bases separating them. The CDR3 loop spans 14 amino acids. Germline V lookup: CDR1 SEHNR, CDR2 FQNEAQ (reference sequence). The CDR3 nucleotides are TGTGCCAGCAGCTTAGGTGCCAGGGGCAATGAGCAGTTCTTC. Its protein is CASSLGARGNEQFF. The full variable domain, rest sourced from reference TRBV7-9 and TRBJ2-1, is DTGVSQNPRHKITKRGQNVTFRCDPISEHNRLYWYRQTLGQGPEFLTYFQNEAQLEKSRLLSDRFSAERPKGSFSTLEIQRTEQGDSAMYLCASSLGARGNEQFFGPGTRLTVL.

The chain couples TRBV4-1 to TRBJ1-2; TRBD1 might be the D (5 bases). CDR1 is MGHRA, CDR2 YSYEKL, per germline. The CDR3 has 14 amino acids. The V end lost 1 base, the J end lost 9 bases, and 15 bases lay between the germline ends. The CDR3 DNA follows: TGCGCCAGCAGCCAAGCAGACGGGGGTTGGAGCTACACCTTC. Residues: CASSQADGGWSYTF.

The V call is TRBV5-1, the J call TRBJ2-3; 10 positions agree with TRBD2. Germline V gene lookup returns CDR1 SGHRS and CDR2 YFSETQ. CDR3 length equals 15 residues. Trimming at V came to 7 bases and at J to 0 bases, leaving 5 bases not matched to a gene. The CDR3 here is CASGSSGGSTDTQYF. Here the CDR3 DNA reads TGCGCCAGCGGGTCTAGCGGGGGTAGCACAGATACGCAGTATTTT.

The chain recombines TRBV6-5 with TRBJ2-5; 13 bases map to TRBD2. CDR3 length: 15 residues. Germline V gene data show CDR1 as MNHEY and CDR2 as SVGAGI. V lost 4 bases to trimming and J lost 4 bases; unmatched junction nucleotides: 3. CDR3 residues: CASSSTSGRVETQYF. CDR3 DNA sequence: TGTGCCAGCAGTTCCACTAGCGGGAGGGTAGAGACCCAGTACTTC.

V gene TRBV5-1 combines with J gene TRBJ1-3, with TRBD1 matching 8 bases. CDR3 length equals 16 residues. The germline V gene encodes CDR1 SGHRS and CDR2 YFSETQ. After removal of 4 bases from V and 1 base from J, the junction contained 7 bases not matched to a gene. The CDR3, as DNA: TGCGCCAGCAGCCCCAGGGGGCCTCGGTCTGGAAACACCATATATTTT. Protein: CASSPRGPRSGNTIYF.

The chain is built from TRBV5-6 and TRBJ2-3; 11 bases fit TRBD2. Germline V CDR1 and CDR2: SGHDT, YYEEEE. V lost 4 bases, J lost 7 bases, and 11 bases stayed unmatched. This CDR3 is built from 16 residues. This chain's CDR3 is CASSETGTSGINTQYF. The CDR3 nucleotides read TGTGCCAGCAGCGAGACCGGGACTAGCGGAATTAATACGCAGTATTTT.

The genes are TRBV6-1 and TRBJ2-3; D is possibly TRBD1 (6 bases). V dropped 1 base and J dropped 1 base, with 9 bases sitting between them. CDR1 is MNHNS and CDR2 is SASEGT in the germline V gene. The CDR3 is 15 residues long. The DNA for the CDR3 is TGTGCCAGCAGTGAAGGGACAGCTCGCACAGATACGCAGTATTTT. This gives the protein CASSEGTARTDTQYF.

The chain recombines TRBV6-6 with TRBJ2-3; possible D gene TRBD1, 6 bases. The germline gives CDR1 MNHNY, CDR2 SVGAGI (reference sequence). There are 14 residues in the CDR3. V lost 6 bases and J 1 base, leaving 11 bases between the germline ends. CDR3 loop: CASRWDTRTDTQYF. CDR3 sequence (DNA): TGTGCCAGCAGATGGGACACTCGCACAGATACGCAGTATTTT.

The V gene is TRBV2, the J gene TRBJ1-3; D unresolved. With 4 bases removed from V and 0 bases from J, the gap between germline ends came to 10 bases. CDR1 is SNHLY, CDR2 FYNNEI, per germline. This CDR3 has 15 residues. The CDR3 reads CASSVKRHSGNTIYF. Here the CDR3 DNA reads TGTGCCAGCAGTGTAAAGCGGCACTCTGGAAACACCATATATTTT. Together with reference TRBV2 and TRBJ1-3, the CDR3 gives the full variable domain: EPEVTQTPSHQVTQMGQEVILRCVPISNHLYFYWYRQILGQKVEFLVSFYNNEISEKSEIFDDQFSVERPDGSNFTLKIRSTKLEDSAMYFCASSVKRHSGNTIYFGEGSWLTVV.

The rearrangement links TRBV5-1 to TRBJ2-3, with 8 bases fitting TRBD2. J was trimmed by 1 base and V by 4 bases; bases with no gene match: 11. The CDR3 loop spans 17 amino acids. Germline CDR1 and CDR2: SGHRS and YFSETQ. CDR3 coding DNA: TGCGCCAGCAGCCCAACAGGGCGGGAGGTCCGCACAGATACGCAGTATTTT. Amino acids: CASSPTGREVRTDTQYF. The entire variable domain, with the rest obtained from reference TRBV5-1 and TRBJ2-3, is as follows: KAGVTQTPRYLIKTRGQQVTLSCSPISGHRSVSWYQQTPGQGLQFLFEYFSETQRNKGNFPGRFSGRQFSNSRSEMNVSTLELGDSALYLCASSPTGREVRTDTQYFGPGTRLTVL.

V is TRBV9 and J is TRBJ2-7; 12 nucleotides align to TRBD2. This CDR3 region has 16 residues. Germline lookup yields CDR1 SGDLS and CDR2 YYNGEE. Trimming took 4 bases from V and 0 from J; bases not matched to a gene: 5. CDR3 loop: CASSSRTSGNSYEQYV. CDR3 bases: TGTGCCAGCAGCTCTCGGACTAGCGGGAACTCCTACGAGCAGTACGTC.

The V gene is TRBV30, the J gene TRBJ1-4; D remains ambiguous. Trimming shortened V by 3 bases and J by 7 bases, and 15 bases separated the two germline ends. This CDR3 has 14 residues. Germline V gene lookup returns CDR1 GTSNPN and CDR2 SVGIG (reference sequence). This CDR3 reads CAWRATGSGEKLFF. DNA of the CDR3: TGTGCCTGGAGGGCTACCGGGAGCGGTGAAAAACTGTTTTTT.